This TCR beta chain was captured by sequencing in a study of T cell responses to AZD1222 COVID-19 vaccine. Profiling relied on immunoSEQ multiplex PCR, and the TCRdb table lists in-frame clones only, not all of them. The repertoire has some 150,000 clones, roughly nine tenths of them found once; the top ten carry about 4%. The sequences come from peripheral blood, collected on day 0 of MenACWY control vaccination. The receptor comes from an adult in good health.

CDR3 region: CASSRVRSSYNSPLHF. CDR3 DNA: TGTGCCAGCTCCCGGGTCCGGAGCTCCTATAATTCACCCCTCCACTTT. The V and J genes are TRBV28 and TRBJ1-6; D gene unclear. CDR1 and CDR2 from the germline V gene are MDHEN and SYDVKM. The V gene lost 8 bases and the J gene lost 0 bases, with 14 bases spanning the gap. The CDR3 totals 16 residues.